These T cell receptor beta chains were read from a single sample in a study of T-cell reconstitution after alpha-beta-depleted transplantation in children. TCRdb re-called the PCR reads with MiXCR, one entry per CDR3 protein. The sample carries about 640,000 distinct CDR3 sequences, around a sixth recorded once. The starting material was PBMCs from the stem cell graft donor, obtained from the stem cell graft. Receptors originate from a human donor who donated a stem cell graft to a child with acute myeloid leukemia. Both conserved end residues are part of each CDR3. A D gene is named only where the DNA matches it firmly. The size entry is marked missing in some rows and otherwise reads once, few, many or a size class.

J: TRBJ1-1; V: TRBV7-2; D: .; size: many; DNA: TGTGCCAGCAGCTTGACCTCGACGGGTAGAACTGAAGCTTTCTTT; CDR3: CASSLTSTGRTEAFF
J: TRBJ2-1; V: TRBV20-1; D: TRBD2; size: many; DNA: TGCAGAGTTACTAGCGGGGGCGGTGAGCAGTTCTTC; CDR3: CRVTSGGGEQFF
J: TRBJ1-5; V: TRBV7-9; D: .; size: .; DNA: TGTGCCAGCAGCTTGAGGAGTATGTCGCCCCAGCATTTT; CDR3: CASSLRSMSPQHF
J: TRBJ2-7; V: TRBV29-1; D: .; size: many; DNA: TGCAGCGTTGAAGACACCTACGAGCAGTACTTC; CDR3: CSVEDTYEQYF
J: TRBJ2-1; V: TRBV11-2; D: .; size: few; DNA: TGTGCCAGCAGCCCCTGGGGTCTTGGCGATGAGCAGTTCTTC; CDR3: CASSPWGLGDEQFF
J: TRBJ2-4; V: TRBV12-3/TRBV12-4; D: .; size: many; DNA: TGTGCCAGCAGTCCCGGGACTCCAGGGGCCAAAAACATTCAGTACTTC; CDR3: CASSPGTPGAKNIQYF
J: TRBJ1-5; V: TRBV7-2; D: .; size: .; DNA: TGTGCCAGCCCCCCCAATCAGCCCCAGCATTTT; CDR3: CASPPNQPQHF
J: TRBJ2-7; V: TRBV29-1; D: .; size: many; DNA: TGCAGCGTTGAAGGCAGGGTACACGAGCAGTACTTC; CDR3: CSVEGRVHEQYF
J: TRBJ2-4; V: TRBV4-1; D: .; size: .; DNA: TGCGCCGCCGCCCGCCAACAGAGAGACATTCAGTACTTC; CDR3: CAAARQQRDIQYF
J: TRBJ1-6; V: TRBV7-2; D: .; size: few; DNA: TGTGCCAGCAGCTTAAATACTGCAGAATCTTCACCCCTCCACTTT; CDR3: CASSLNTAESSPLHF
J: TRBJ2-1; V: TRBV27; D: TRBD2; size: many; DNA: TGTGCCAGCAGTTTTTGGGGGGGGGAACACAATGAGCAGTTCTTC; CDR3: CASSFWGGEHNEQFF
J: TRBJ1-5; V: TRBV29-1; D: TRBD1; size: many; DNA: TGCAGCGTCCGGACAGGGAGTGGCAGTCAGCCCCAGCATTTT; CDR3: CSVRTGSGSQPQHF
J: TRBJ2-7; V: TRBV6-5; D: .; size: many; DNA: TGTGCCAGCAGTTACTTGGAAGGACCGGCGGCCTACGAGCAGTACTTC; CDR3: CASSYLEGPAAYEQYF
J: TRBJ1-4; V: TRBV25-1; D: .; size: many; DNA: TGTGCCAGCAGTGAAGTGCGGAGGGGAAAACTGTTTTTT; CDR3: CASSEVRRGKLFF
J: TRBJ2-2; V: TRBV9; D: .; size: .; DNA: TGTGCCAGCAGCGTAGGGGAGGGGGTCACCGGGGAGCTGTTTTTT; CDR3: CASSVGEGVTGELFF
J: TRBJ1-5; V: TRBV20-1; D: TRBD1; size: many; DNA: TGCAGTGCTAGTCAACCAGGGGGGGATCAGCCCCAGCATTTT; CDR3: CSASQPGGDQPQHF
J: TRBJ1-2; V: TRBV20-1; D: .; size: .; DNA: TGCAGTGCTAGTTTTCAGTCGGGCTATGGCTACACCTTC; CDR3: CSASFQSGYGYTF
J: TRBJ2-3; V: TRBV13; D: .; size: few; DNA: TGTGCCAGCAGCCCCCGGACGAGAAGCACAGATACGCAGTATTTT; CDR3: CASSPRTRSTDTQYF